This T cell receptor beta chain stems from a study of blood T cells in healthy people across ages. This CDR3 comprises 15 residues. Germline CDR1 and CDR2: SGHRS and YFSETQ. Trimming cost V 8 bases and J 0 bases, with 15 bases left between them. A second PCR, run for roughly 7 to 11 cycles, used a sample-barcoded 5' primer plus a J-beta primer mix. MiXCR was run by TCRdb on the 5' RACE reads, yielding one entry per CDR3 protein. Counted here are roughly 1.9 million distinct CDR3 sequences, 35% to 50% occurring once; the ten biggest clones make up about 23%. This clonotype was counted a few times. The sample consisted of blood. This chain connects TRBV5-1 to TRBJ2-1, with TRBD2 as a possible D gene (5 bases). The TCR sequence derives from a human donor in good health. CDR3 in amino acids: CASHRSAGSYNEQFF. The CDR3 DNA reads TGCGCCAGTCATCGGAGCGCGGGCTCCTACAATGAGCAGTTCTTC.